What follows are 15 T cell receptor beta chains derived from one specimen sequenced in a study of early T cells in non-severe SARS-CoV-2 infection. MiXCR was run by TCRdb on the 5' RACE reads, yielding one entry per CDR3 protein. This sample carries tens of thousands of distinct CDR3 sequences, 11% of them seen once, and the ten largest clones take around 1.8%. Sequenced input: whole blood. Receptor source: an adult who was a healthcare worker with PCR-confirmed SARS-CoV-2 infection or an uninfected control (not recorded which).

This clonotype was picked up many times. V usage is TRBV11-2 and J usage is TRBJ2-5, with TRBD2 as a possible D gene (5 bases). The ends were cut back, 0 bases at V and 5 bases at J, with 10 bases in the middle. Per germline, CDR1 SGHAT and CDR2 FQNNGV. The CDR3 is 14 amino acids. Here the CDR3 reads CASSLERVGETQYF. As DNA, the CDR3 is TGTGCCAGCAGCTTAGAGAGGGTCGGTGAGACCCAGTACTTC.

The CDR3 bases are TGCGCCAGCAGCTACCGGGACAGGGATGCGTATGAGCAGTTCTTC. Encoded protein: CASSYRDRDAYEQFF. This sequence joins TRBV4-3 and TRBJ2-1, with 9 bases fitting TRBD1. The CDR3 runs 15 residues. V lost 5 bases to trimming and J lost 8 bases; unmatched junction nucleotides: 10. CDR1 LGHNA and CDR2 YSLEER come from the germline V gene.

This clonotype was detected a few times. CDR3 DNA sequence: TGCAGCGGGAGACTCGGGACAGGGGTCGGTGAGCAGTTCTTC. Protein sequence: CSGRLGTGVGEQFF. The rearrangement joins TRBV29-1 to TRBJ2-1; TRBD1 aligns across 10 bases. The CDR3 sequence is 14 residues long. The J segment lost 9 bases and the V segment lost 7 bases, leaving 12 bases of the junction unmatched. Germline CDR1 SQVTM, CDR2 ANQGSEA.

This clonotype was recorded many times. V and J are TRBV14 and TRBJ2-7; the D is unclear. Deletions cut 4 bases from V and 0 bases from J, with 7 bases between. CDR1 SGHDN and CDR2 FVKESK come from the germline V gene. This CDR3 comprises 13 residues. The CDR3 is CASSPFGSYEQYF. The CDR3 bases are TGTGCCAGCAGCCCGTTTGGCTCCTACGAGCAGTACTTC. Full variable domain (remainder filled in from reference TRBV14 and TRBJ2-7): EAGVTQFPSHSVIEKGQTVTLRCDPISGHDNLYWYRRVMGKEIKFLLHFVKESKQDESGMPNNRFLAERTGGTYSTLKVQPAELEDSGVYFCASSPFGSYEQYFGPGTRLTVT.

This clonotype was counted at least ten times. The chain links TRBV7-2 to TRBJ2-3, with 10 positions matching TRBD1. The trim removed 6 bases at V and 6 bases at J, leaving 6 bases unmatched. Germline lookup yields CDR1 SGHTA and CDR2 FQGNSA. The CDR3 covers 14 residues. The CDR3 reads CASRAGQGIDTQYF. The CDR3 DNA follows: TGTGCCAGCAGAGCGGGACAGGGGATTGATACGCAGTATTTT.

The chain has TRBV20-1 and TRBJ2-7; 7 positions match TRBD2. The CDR3 is 12 residues long. CDR1 and CDR2 (germline): DFQATT, SNEGSKA (reference sequence). V was pared by 6 bases and J by 1 base, with 3 bases of the junction left unmatched. The CDR3 sequence: CSAAAGSYEQYF. DNA of the CDR3: TGCAGTGCGGCAGCGGGGTCCTACGAGCAGTACTTC.

This clonotype was seen at least ten times. The V gene is TRBV7-9, the J gene TRBJ2-3; 8 bases match TRBD1. The germline gives CDR1 SEHNR, CDR2 FQNEAQ (reference sequence). This CDR3 spans 19 amino acids. J lost 4 bases, V lost 5 bases, and 20 bases had no gene match. The CDR3 is CASSPTGTGRIGGADTQYF. In DNA form, the CDR3 reads TGTGCCAGCAGCCCGACCGGGACAGGCCGAATTGGGGGCGCAGATACGCAGTATTTT.

This clonotype has a count of ten or more. The V and J genes are TRBV20-1 and TRBJ1-2, with D perhaps matching TRBD1 (5 bases). The germline CDR1 and CDR2 sequences are DFQATT and SNEGSKA (reference sequence). CDR3 size: 14 residues. Deletions cut 0 bases from V and 6 bases from J, with 14 bases between. CDR3 residues: CSARDWRDRDGYTF. The CDR3 DNA reads TGCAGTGCTAGAGATTGGAGAGACAGAGATGGCTACACCTTC.

Comments on this clonotype: Being one base from a much bigger clone, this may be a read error. The CDR3 does not end in the conserved phenylalanine or tryptophan, so this is likely a read error. The chain joins TRBV7-2 to TRBJ2-3; 9 bases fit TRBD2. The CDR3 length is 15 residues. Per germline, CDR1 SGHTA and CDR2 FQGNSA. V shed 5 bases, J shed 5 bases, and the junction held 8 bases outside the gene matches. For the CDR3, the DNA is TGTGCCAGCAGCCGCGGGGGGGCCGATGGAGATACGCAGTATTAT. As protein: CASSRGGADGDTQYY.

This clonotype was picked up a small number of times. The chain carries TRBV5-4 and TRBJ2-1; 10 bases map to TRBD1. V trimming: 4 bases; J trimming: 5 bases; junction bases outside the gene matches: 3. Germline V gene data show CDR1 as SGHNT and CDR2 as YYREEE (reference sequence). The CDR3 length is 14 residues. The CDR3 DNA reads TGTGCCAGCAGCCATGGGACAGGGGACAATGAGCAGTTCTTC. It translates to CASSHGTGDNEQFF.

The table lists this clonotype with a few counts. The CDR3 loop reads CASSRSTGEDTEAFF. CDR3 sequence (DNA): TGTGCCAGCTCGAGATCTACAGGGGAAGACACTGAAGCTTTCTTT. The chain couples TRBV18 to TRBJ1-1; 7 bases map to TRBD1. This CDR3 region has 15 residues. CDR1 and CDR2 from the germline V gene are KGHSH and LQKENI. The ends lost 6 bases at V and 3 bases at J; junction bases unmatched: 10.

This clonotype showed up just a few times. The V call is TRBV2, the J call TRBJ1-4, with D hard to call. Per the germline V gene, CDR1 is SNHLY and CDR2 is FYNNEI. The CDR3 is made up of 13 amino acids. V lost 4 bases and J lost 8, with 11 bases in between. The CDR3 DNA follows: TGTGCCAGCAGTGGATGGGTTGAGGAAAAACTGTTTTTT. This gives the protein CASSGWVEEKLFF.

Ten or more counts support this clonotype. This sequence joins TRBV2 and TRBJ1-2; D remains ambiguous. Trimming shortened V by 2 bases and J by 0 bases, and 13 bases separated the two germline ends. The CDR3 runs to 16 residues. The germline gives CDR1 SNHLY, CDR2 FYNNEI. The CDR3 DNA follows: TGTGCCAGCAGTGAATCTTCTTTTCCCACTAACTATGGCTACACCTTC. Its protein is CASSESSFPTNYGYTF.

This clonotype ranks as medium-sized. V usage is TRBV7-8 and J usage is TRBJ1-5; 10 bases line up with TRBD1. The length of the CDR3 is 16 residues. Per germline, CDR1 SGHVS and CDR2 FQNEAQ. The junction had 3 bases not matched to a gene; V was cut back by 4 bases and J by 0 bases. This CDR3 is CASSWGDRGSNQPQHF. The DNA for the CDR3 is TGTGCCAGCAGCTGGGGGGACAGGGGTAGCAATCAGCCCCAGCATTTT.

This clonotype occurred many times. The chain joins TRBV6-1 to TRBJ1-2; 10 nucleotides line up with TRBD1. Germline CDR1 is MNHNS and CDR2 is SASEGT. The CDR3 length is 14 residues. V shed 4 bases, J shed 4 bases, and the junction held 3 bases outside the gene matches. CDR3 in amino acids: CASSGGTGAYGYTF. The CDR3, as DNA: TGTGCCAGCAGTGGAGGGACAGGGGCCTATGGCTACACCTTC.